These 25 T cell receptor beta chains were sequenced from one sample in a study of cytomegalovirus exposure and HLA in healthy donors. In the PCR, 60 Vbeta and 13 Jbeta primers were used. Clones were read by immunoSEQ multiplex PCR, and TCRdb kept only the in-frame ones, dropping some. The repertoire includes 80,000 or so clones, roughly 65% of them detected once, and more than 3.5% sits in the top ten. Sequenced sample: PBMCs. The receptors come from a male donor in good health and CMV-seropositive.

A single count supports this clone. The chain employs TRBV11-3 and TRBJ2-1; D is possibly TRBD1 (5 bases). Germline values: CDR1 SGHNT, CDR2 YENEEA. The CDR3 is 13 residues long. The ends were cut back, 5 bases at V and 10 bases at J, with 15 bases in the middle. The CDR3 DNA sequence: TGTGCCAGCAGCCTCCAGGGTCCCGGGGAGCAGTTCTTC. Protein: CASSLQGPGEQFF.

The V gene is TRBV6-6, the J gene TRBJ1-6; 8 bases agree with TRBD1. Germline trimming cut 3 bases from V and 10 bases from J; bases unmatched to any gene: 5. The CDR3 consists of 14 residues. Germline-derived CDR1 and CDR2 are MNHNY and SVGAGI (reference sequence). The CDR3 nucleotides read TGTGCCAGCAGTTATGGACAGGGAGGCTCACCCCTCCACTTT. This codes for CASSYGQGGSPLHF.

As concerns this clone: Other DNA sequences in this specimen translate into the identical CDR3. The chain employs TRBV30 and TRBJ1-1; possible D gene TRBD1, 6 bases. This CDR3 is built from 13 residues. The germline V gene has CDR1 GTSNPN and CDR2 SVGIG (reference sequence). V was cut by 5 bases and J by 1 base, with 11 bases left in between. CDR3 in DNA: TGTGCCTGGGGCAGGGGTAGGAACACTGAAGCTTTCTTT. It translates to CAWGRGRNTEAFF.

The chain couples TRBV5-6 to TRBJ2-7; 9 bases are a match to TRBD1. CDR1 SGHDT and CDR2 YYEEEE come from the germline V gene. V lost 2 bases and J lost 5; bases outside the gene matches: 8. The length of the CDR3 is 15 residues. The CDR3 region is CASSFSGTGSHEQYF. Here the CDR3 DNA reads TGTGCCAGCAGCTTTTCCGGGACAGGGTCACACGAGCAGTACTTC.

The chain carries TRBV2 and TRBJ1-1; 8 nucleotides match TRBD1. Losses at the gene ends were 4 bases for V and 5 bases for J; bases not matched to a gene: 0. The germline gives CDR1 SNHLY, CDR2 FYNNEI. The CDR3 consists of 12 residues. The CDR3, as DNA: TGTGCCAGCAGTGGACAGGGGACTGAAGCTTTCTTT. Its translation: CASSGQGTEAFF.

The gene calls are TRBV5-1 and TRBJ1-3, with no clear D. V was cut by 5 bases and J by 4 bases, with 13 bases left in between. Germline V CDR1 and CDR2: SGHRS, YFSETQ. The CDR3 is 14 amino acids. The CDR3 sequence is CASSEGLGGNTIYF. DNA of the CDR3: TGCGCCAGCAGTGAGGGATTGGGAGGAAACACCATATATTTT.

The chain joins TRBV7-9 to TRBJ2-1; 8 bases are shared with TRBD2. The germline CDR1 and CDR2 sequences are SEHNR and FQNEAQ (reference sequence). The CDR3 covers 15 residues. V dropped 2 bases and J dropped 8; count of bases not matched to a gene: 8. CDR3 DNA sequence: TGTGCCAGCAGCTTAACCCAGCGGGAGATCGATGAGCAGTTCTTC. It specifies CASSLTQREIDEQFF.

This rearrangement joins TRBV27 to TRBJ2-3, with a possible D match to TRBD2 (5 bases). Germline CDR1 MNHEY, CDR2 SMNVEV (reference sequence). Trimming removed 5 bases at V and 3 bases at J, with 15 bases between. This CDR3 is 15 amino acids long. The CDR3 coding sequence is TGTGCCAGCAGTGTTAGTCGAGGGTTTACAGATACGCAGTATTTT. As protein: CASSVSRGFTDTQYF.

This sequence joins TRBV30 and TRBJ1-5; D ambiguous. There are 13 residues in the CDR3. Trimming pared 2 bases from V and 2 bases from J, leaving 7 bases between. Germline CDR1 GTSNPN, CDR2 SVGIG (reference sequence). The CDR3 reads CAWSRQGNQPQHF. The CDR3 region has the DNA TGTGCCTGGAGTCGGCAGGGCAATCAGCCCCAGCATTTT.

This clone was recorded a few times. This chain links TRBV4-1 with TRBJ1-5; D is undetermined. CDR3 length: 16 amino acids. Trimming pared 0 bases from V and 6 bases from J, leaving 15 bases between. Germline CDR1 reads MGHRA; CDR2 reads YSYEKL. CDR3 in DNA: TGCGCCAGCAGCCAAGATCTTGGGCAGCCCGGTCAGCCCCAGCATTTT. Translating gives CASSQDLGQPGQPQHF.

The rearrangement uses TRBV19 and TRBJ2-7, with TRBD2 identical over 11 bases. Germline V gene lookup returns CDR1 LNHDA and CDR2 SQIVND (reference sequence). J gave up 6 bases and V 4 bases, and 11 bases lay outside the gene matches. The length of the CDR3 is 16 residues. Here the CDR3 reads CASSRLAGGSSGEQYF. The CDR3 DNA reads TGTGCCAGTAGTAGATTAGCGGGAGGGAGTTCTGGCGAGCAGTACTTC.

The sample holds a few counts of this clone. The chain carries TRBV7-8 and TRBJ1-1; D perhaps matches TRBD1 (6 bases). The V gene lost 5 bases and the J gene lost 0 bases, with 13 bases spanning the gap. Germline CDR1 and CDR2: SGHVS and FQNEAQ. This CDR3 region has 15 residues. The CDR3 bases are TGTGCCAGCAGCCCCAGGGGCTACCTGAACACTGAAGCTTTCTTT. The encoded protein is CASSPRGYLNTEAFF.

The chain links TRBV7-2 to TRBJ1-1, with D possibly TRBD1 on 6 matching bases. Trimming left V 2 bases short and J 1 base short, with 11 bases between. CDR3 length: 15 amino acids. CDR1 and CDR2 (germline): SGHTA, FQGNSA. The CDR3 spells CASSLQLQGNTEAFF. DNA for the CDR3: TGTGCCAGCAGCTTACAATTACAGGGGAACACTGAAGCTTTCTTT.

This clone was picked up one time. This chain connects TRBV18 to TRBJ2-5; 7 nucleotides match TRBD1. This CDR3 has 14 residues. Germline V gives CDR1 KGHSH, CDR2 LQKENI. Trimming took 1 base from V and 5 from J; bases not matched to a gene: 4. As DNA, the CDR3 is TGTGCCAGCTCACCACGGGACAGCCGGGAGACCCAGTACTTC. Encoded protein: CASSPRDSRETQYF.

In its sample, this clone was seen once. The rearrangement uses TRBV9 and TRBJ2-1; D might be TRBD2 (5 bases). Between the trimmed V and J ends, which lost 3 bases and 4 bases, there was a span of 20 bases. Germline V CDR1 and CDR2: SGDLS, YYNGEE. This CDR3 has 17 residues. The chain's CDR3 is CASSALEVDFGYNEQFF. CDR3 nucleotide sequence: TGTGCCAGCAGCGCCCTAGAGGTGGACTTCGGGTACAATGAGCAGTTCTTC.

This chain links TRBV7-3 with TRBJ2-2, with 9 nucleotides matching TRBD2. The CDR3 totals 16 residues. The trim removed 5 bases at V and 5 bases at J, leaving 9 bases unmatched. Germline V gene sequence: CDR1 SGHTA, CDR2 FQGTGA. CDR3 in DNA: TGTGCCAGCAGCCAACTCGCGGGAGGGGGGACCGGGGAGCTGTTTTTT. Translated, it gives CASSQLAGGGTGELFF.

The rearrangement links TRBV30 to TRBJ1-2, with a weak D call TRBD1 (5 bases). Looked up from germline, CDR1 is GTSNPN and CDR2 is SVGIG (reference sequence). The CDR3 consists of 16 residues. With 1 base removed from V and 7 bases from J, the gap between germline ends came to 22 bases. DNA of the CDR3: TGTGCCTGGAGTGAGTCTAATTGGGGCCTCGGCGGTGGCTACACCTTC. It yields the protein CAWSESNWGLGGGYTF.

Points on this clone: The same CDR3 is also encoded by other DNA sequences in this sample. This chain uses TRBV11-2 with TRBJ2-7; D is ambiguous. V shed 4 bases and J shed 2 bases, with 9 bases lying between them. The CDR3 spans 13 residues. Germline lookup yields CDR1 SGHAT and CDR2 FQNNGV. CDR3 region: CASSSKGAYEQYF. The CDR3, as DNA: TGTGCCAGCAGCTCCAAAGGAGCCTACGAGCAGTACTTC.

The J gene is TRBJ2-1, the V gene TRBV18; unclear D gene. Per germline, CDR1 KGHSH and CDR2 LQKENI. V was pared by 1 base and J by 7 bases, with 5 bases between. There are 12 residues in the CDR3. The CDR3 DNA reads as TGTGCCAGCTCACCACTAGAAAATGAGCAGTTCTTC. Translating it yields CASSPLENEQFF.

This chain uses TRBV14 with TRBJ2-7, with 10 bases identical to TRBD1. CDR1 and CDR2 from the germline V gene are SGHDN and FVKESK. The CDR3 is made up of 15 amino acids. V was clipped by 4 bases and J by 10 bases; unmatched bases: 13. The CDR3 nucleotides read TGTGCCAGCAGCCTAAGGACAGGGGGGCCCTGGAAACAGTACTTC. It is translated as CASSLRTGGPWKQYF.

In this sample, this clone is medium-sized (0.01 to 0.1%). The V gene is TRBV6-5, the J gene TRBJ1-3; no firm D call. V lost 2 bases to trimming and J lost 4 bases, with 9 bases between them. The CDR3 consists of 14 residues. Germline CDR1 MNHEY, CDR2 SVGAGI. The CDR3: CASSYRREGNTIYF. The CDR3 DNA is TGTGCCAGCAGTTACCGACGGGAGGGAAACACCATATATTTT.

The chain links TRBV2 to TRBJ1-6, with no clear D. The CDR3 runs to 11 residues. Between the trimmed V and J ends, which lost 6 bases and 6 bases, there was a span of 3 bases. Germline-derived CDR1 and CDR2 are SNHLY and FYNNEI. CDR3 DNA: TGTGCCAGCAGGGCTAATTCACCCCTCCACTTT. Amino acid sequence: CASRANSPLHF. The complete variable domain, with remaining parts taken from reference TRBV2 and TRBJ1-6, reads EPEVTQTPSHQVTQMGQEVILRCVPISNHLYFYWYRQILGQKVEFLVSFYNNEISEKSEIFDDQFSVERPDGSNFTLKIRSTKLEDSAMYFCASRANSPLHFGNGTRLTVT.

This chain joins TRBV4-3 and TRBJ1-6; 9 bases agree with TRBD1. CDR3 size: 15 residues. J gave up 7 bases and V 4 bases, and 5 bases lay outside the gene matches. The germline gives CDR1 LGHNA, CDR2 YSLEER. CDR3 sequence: CASSLQTGGNSPLHF. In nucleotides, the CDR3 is TGCGCCAGCAGCCTTCAGACAGGGGGAAATTCACCCCTCCACTTT.

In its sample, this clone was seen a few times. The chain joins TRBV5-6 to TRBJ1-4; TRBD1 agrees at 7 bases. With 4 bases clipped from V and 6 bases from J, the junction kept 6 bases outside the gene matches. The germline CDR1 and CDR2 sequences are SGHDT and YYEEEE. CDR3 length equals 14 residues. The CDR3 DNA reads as TGTGCCAGCAGCCTGACAGGGACGGATGAAAAACTGTTTTTT. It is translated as CASSLTGTDEKLFF.

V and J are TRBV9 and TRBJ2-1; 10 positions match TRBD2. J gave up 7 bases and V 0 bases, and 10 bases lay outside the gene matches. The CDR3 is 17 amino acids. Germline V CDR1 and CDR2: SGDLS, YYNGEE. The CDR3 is CASSVDSGGSLGNEQFF. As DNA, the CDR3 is TGTGCCAGCAGCGTAGATAGCGGGGGGTCCCTCGGGAATGAGCAGTTCTTC.